The 29 T cell receptor beta chains reported below all come from one sample, sequenced in a study of cytomegalovirus exposure and HLA in healthy donors. Primers included in the PCR were 60 Vbeta and 13 Jbeta primers. Sequencing used immunoSEQ multiplex PCR; TCRdb keeps in-frame clones, though not all of them. The repertoire holds about 130,000 clones, with around 76% as singletons. Sample: PBMCs. These receptors were taken from a woman aged 60-70 years in good health and CMV-seropositive.

Only a few counts were recorded for this clone. The same CDR3 arises from other DNA sequences in this sample as well. The rearrangement links TRBV19 to TRBJ2-2, with 10 bases matching TRBD2. Trimming cost V 1 base and J 0 bases; bases outside gene matches: 2. The CDR3 has 17 amino acids. In germline, CDR1 is LNHDA, CDR2 SQIVND (reference sequence). The CDR3 DNA is TGTGCCAGTAGTATAGGTCTAGCGGGAGCGAACACCGGGGAGCTGTTTTTT. It encodes CASSIGLAGANTGELFF.

This sequence joins TRBV30 and TRBJ1-2, with TRBD1 identical over 7 bases. In germline, CDR1 is GTSNPN, CDR2 SVGIG (reference sequence). The CDR3 is made up of 14 amino acids. V dropped 5 bases and J dropped 4; count of bases not matched to a gene: 10. In nucleotides, the CDR3 is TGTGCCTGGGAAGGAGGGGGCCACAGCTATGGCTACACCTTC. Amino acids: CAWEGGGHSYGYTF.

V usage is TRBV10-2 and J usage is TRBJ2-5, with 8 bases matching TRBD2. Germline CDR1 is WSHSY and CDR2 is SAAADI. This CDR3 has 15 residues. V trimming: 5 bases; J trimming: 4 bases; junction bases outside the gene matches: 9. The CDR3 DNA reads as TGCGCCAGCAGTACGAGCGGGGGTTTGCTAGAGACCCAGTACTTC. It specifies CASSTSGGLLETQYF.

The rearrangement links TRBV30 to TRBJ1-4, with D maybe TRBD1 (5 bases). This CDR3 is 14 amino acids long. V lost 5 bases and J 8 bases, leaving 18 bases between the germline ends. CDR1 GTSNPN and CDR2 SVGIG come from the germline V gene (reference sequence). The CDR3 DNA reads as TGTGCCTGGGGACGGGACGCCGGGGGGGAAAAACTGTTTTTT. Protein product: CAWGRDAGGEKLFF.

The chain has TRBV7-6 and TRBJ1-2; possibly TRBD1 for D (5 bases). The CDR3 contains 16 residues. V dropped 6 bases and J dropped 4 bases, with 21 bases sitting between them. The germline V gene encodes CDR1 SGHVS and CDR2 FNYEAQ. The chain's CDR3 is CASSQGPVGVSYGYTF. The CDR3 nucleotides are TGTGCCAGCAGTCAAGGGCCCGTAGGGGTTTCCTATGGCTACACCTTC.

Only a few counts were recorded for this clone. The chain is built from TRBV5-8 and TRBJ2-7, with a tentative D call TRBD1 (6 bases). The length of the CDR3 is 16 residues. From germline, CDR1 is SGHTS and CDR2 YDEGEE. Trimming removed 4 bases at V and 3 bases at J, with 20 bases between. The CDR3: CASSPGSPTGIYEQYF. The DNA of the CDR3 is TGTGCCAGCAGCCCGGGGTCCCCCACAGGGATCTACGAGCAGTACTTC.

The rearrangement links TRBV2 to TRBJ2-3; D is perhaps TRBD1 (6 bases). This CDR3 region has 13 residues. Trimming took off 7 bases at V and 3 bases at J, with 11 bases between the two ends. Germline lookup yields CDR1 SNHLY and CDR2 FYNNEI. CDR3 in DNA: TGTGCCAGCATCAGGGGTGGTACAGATACGCAGTATTTT. Translated, it gives CASIRGGTDTQYF.

The chain carries TRBV6-1 and TRBJ2-1; 7 nucleotides line up with TRBD1. Germline CDR1 MNHNS, CDR2 SASEGT. After removal of 6 bases from V and 9 bases from J, the junction contained 11 bases not matched to a gene. This CDR3 region has 14 residues. DNA for the CDR3: TGTGCCAGCAGGGAGGTGGACTCAGGGGGTGAGCAGTTCTTC. This sequence encodes CASREVDSGGEQFF.

V is TRBV29-1 and J is TRBJ1-2, with D maybe TRBD1 (5 bases). From germline, CDR1 is SQVTM and CDR2 ANQGSEA. With 6 bases removed from V and 6 bases from J, the gap between germline ends came to 11 bases. The CDR3 is 11 residues long. In DNA form, the CDR3 reads TGCAGCGTCCGATTAGGGGATGGCTACACCTTC. Residues: CSVRLGDGYTF.

The CDR3 region has the DNA TGTGCCAGCAGTTTTTCAGGGACAGGGGGGAACTATGGCTACACCTTC. Residues: CASSFSGTGGNYGYTF. The V call is TRBV28, the J call TRBJ1-2; 11 bases match TRBD1. The CDR3 length is 16 residues. V dropped 3 bases and J dropped 2; count of bases not matched to a gene: 5. Germline loops: CDR1 MDHEN, CDR2 SYDVKM.

The chain links TRBV6-5 to TRBJ1-1, with 8 bases aligning to TRBD1. From germline, CDR1 is MNHEY and CDR2 SVGAGI. The CDR3 contains 13 residues. The V gene end was trimmed by 5 bases and the J gene end by 9 bases; junction bases not matched to a gene: 8. CDR3 region: CASSESGGPKAFF. The CDR3 DNA reads as TGTGCCAGCAGTGAATCAGGGGGCCCCAAAGCTTTCTTT.

In its sample, this clone was seen a few times. The chain couples TRBV27 to TRBJ2-5; 7 positions match TRBD1. Looked up from germline, CDR1 is MNHEY and CDR2 is SMNVEV (reference sequence). Trimming at V came to 0 bases and at J to 5 bases, leaving 6 bases not matched to a gene. The CDR3 loop spans 15 amino acids. CDR3 amino acids: CASSLSYRGRETQYF. The CDR3 region has the DNA TGTGCCAGCAGTTTATCCTACAGGGGTCGGGAGACCCAGTACTTC.

This rearrangement joins TRBV14 to TRBJ2-6; 7 positions match TRBD2. V shed 1 base, J shed 4 bases, and the junction held 1 base outside the gene matches. Germline loops: CDR1 SGHDN, CDR2 FVKESK. CDR3 length: 15 amino acids. Written as DNA, the CDR3 is TGTGCCAGCAGCCAAGGACTAGCCGGGGCCAACGTCCTGACTTTC. It encodes CASSQGLAGANVLTF.

The J gene is TRBJ1-6, the V gene TRBV4-3; D perhaps matches TRBD1 (5 bases). The CDR3 has 16 residues. V dropped 0 bases and J dropped 7 bases, with 13 bases sitting between them. Per germline, CDR1 LGHNA and CDR2 YSLEER. Here the CDR3 reads CASSQDSQGYNSPLHF. The CDR3 bases are TGCGCCAGCAGCCAAGATTCGCAGGGTTACAATTCACCCCTCCACTTT.

V gene TRBV21-1 combines with J gene TRBJ1-1. TRBV21-1 is an annotated pseudogene. The CDR3 loop spans 16 amino acids. The CDR3 spells CASSKEVPEWNTEAFF. The CDR3 DNA reads as TGTGCCAGCAGCAAAGAGGTCCCGGAGTGGAACACTGAAGCTTTCTTT.

The genes are TRBV2 and TRBJ1-2; TRBD1 might be the D (6 bases). Per the germline V gene, CDR1 is SNHLY and CDR2 is FYNNEI. The length of the CDR3 is 14 residues. The germline V and J ends were trimmed by 3 bases and 4 bases, with 12 bases remaining between them. In nucleotides, the CDR3 is TGTGCCAGCAGTGATCTCGGGACACGCTATGGCTACACCTTC. Translating gives CASSDLGTRYGYTF.

This sequence joins TRBV11-2 and TRBJ2-7; no reliable D call. The germline V gene encodes CDR1 SGHAT and CDR2 FQNNGV. V dropped 1 base and J dropped 4 bases, with 11 bases sitting between them. The length of the CDR3 is 14 residues. The CDR3 DNA sequence: TGTGCCAGCAGCTTAGCCCCGTTCGGGTACGAGCAGTACTTC. Translated: CASSLAPFGYEQYF.

This clone was detected a few times. J is TRBJ2-7 and V is TRBV4-3, with TRBD2 matching over 11 bases. Germline trimming cut 4 bases from V and 4 bases from J; bases unmatched to any gene: 6. Per the germline V gene, CDR1 is LGHNA and CDR2 is YSLEER. The CDR3 loop spans 15 amino acids. CDR3 amino acids: CASSRGTSGSYEQYF. The CDR3 nucleotides read TGCGCCAGCAGCCGGGGGACTAGCGGTAGTTACGAGCAGTACTTC.

This clone was recorded only once. The chain couples TRBV7-2 to TRBJ2-7; maybe TRBD1 (5 bases). V was cut by 5 bases and J by 0 bases, with 11 bases left in between. The CDR3 totals 14 residues. Germline V gives CDR1 SGHTA, CDR2 FQGNSA. CDR3: CASSRTQGSYEQYF. As DNA, the CDR3 is TGTGCCAGCAGCCGGACCCAGGGCTCCTACGAGCAGTACTTC.

In this sample, this clone turned up once. The CDR3 nucleotides are TGTGCCAGTAGTATCTTGGGGGACTGGAACACTGAAGCTTTCTTT. Protein: CASSILGDWNTEAFF. The chain links TRBV19 to TRBJ1-1; possibly TRBD1 for D (5 bases). The CDR3 contains 15 residues. Germline values: CDR1 LNHDA, CDR2 SQIVND (reference sequence). Between the trimmed V and J ends, which lost 3 bases and 1 base, there was a span of 12 bases.

The V gene is TRBV4-2, the J gene TRBJ2-7, with D possibly being TRBD1 (6 bases). Trimming left V 1 base short and J 4 bases short, with 11 bases between. The CDR3 is 14 amino acids. The V gene's germline CDR1 is LGHNA and CDR2 YNFKEQ. CDR3: CASSQVGTNYEQYF. DNA for the CDR3: TGTGCCAGCAGCCAAGTTGGGACAAATTACGAGCAGTACTTC.

The J gene is TRBJ2-1, the V gene TRBV7-9, with 12 bases aligning to TRBD2. Germline V gives CDR1 SEHNR, CDR2 FQNEAQ (reference sequence). This CDR3 region has 18 residues. The V and J ends lost 5 bases and 0 bases, in that order; junction bases with no gene match: 8. CDR3 coding DNA: TGTGCCAGCAGCCTAGGACTAGCGGGGTTGAGCTCCTACAATGAGCAGTTCTTC. It translates to CASSLGLAGLSSYNEQFF. Supplemented by reference TRBV7-9 and TRBJ2-1, the full variable domain reads DTGVSQNPRHKITKRGQNVTFRCDPISEHNRLYWYRQTLGQGPEFLTYFQNEAQLEKSRLLSDRFSAERPKGSFSTLEIQRTEQGDSAMYLCASSLGLAGLSSYNEQFFGPGTRLTVL.

This chain links TRBV6-1 with TRBJ1-5; no definite D call. Germline V lookup: CDR1 MNHNS, CDR2 SASEGT. V shed 1 base and J shed 5 bases, with 18 bases lying between them. The CDR3 is 17 residues long. The DNA for the CDR3 is TGTGCCAGCAGTGAAGGGGCGGGGTTCGGTGGGGATCAGCCCCAGCATTTT. Translating it yields CASSEGAGFGGDQPQHF.

The chain carries TRBV4-1 and TRBJ2-7; 10 bases line up with TRBD1. The CDR3 covers 15 residues. The V gene end was trimmed by 1 base and the J gene end by 3 bases; junction bases not matched to a gene: 3. In germline, CDR1 is MGHRA, CDR2 YSYEKL. CDR3 amino acids: CASSQGDRGVYEQYF. DNA for the CDR3: TGCGCCAGCAGCCAAGGGGACAGGGGTGTCTACGAGCAGTACTTC.

This chain uses TRBV7-8 with TRBJ1-1; 12 positions match TRBD1. CDR3 length: 17 residues. Germline values: CDR1 SGHVS, CDR2 FQNEAQ. Germline trimming cut 5 bases from V and 4 bases from J; bases unmatched to any gene: 11. CDR3: CASSPAGGTGGTTEAFF. CDR3 nucleotide sequence: TGTGCCAGCAGCCCGGCCGGCGGGACAGGGGGCACCACTGAAGCTTTCTTT.

The chain is built from TRBV27 and TRBJ2-2, with a tentative D call TRBD1 (5 bases). V was trimmed by 5 bases and J by 3 bases, leaving 10 bases between them. CDR1 is MNHEY, CDR2 SMNVEV, per germline (reference sequence). The CDR3 consists of 14 residues. CDR3 DNA: TGTGCCAGCAGTGGCCCAGGGTACACCGGGGAGCTGTTTTTT. Translation: CASSGPGYTGELFF.

V and J are TRBV23-1 and TRBJ1-5; 7 bases align to TRBD1. TRBV23-1 is treated as an ORF (open reading frame) with a function not yet certain. This CDR3 spans 16 amino acids. V gave up 4 bases and J gave up 7 bases; unmatched junction bases: 13. Here the CDR3 DNA reads TGCGCCAGCAGTCCTTACGACAGGGAAGAGGGACAGCCCCAGCATTTT. Translation: CASSPYDREEGQPQHF.

The rearrangement joins TRBV6-6 to TRBJ1-2; weak D call: TRBD1 (6 bases). V was shortened by 4 bases and J by 3 bases, with 9 bases between the two germline ends. Looked up from germline, CDR1 is MNHNY and CDR2 is SVGAGI (reference sequence). This CDR3 contains 13 residues. The CDR3 bases are TGTGCCAGCAGTTTACCAGGGGACTATGGCTACACCTTC. Protein: CASSLPGDYGYTF.

The genes are TRBV2 and TRBJ2-3; no reliable D call. The V end lost 3 bases, the J end lost 3 bases, and 10 bases lay between the germline ends. The germline V gene encodes CDR1 SNHLY and CDR2 FYNNEI. The CDR3 runs 14 residues. CDR3 coding DNA: TGTGCCAGCAGTGACGTCGGAGCGACAGATACGCAGTATTTT. Translated: CASSDVGATDTQYF. Full variable domain (outside the CDR3, taken from reference TRBV2 and TRBJ2-3): EPEVTQTPSHQVTQMGQEVILRCVPISNHLYFYWYRQILGQKVEFLVSFYNNEISEKSEIFDDQFSVERPDGSNFTLKIRSTKLEDSAMYFCASSDVGATDTQYFGPGTRLTVL.